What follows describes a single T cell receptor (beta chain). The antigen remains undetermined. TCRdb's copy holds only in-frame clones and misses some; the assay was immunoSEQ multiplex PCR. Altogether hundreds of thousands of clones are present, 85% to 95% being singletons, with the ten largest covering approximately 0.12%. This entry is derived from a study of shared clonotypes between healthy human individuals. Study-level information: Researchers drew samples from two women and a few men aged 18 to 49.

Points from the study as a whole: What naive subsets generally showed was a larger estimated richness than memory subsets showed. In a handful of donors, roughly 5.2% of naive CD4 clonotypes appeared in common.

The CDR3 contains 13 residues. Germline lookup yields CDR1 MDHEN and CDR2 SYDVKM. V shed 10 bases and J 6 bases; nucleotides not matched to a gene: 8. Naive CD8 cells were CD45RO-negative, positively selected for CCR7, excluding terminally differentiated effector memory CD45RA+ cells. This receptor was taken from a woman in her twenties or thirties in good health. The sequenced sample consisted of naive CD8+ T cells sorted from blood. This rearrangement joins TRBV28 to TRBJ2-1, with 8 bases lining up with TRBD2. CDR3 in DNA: TGTGCCACCCGAGGACTAGCCGGCAATGAGCAGTTCTTC. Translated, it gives CATRGLAGNEQFF.